Only a few counts were recorded for the clone carrying this T cell receptor beta chain. The antigen is unknown. cDNA prepared by RNA extraction and subsequent reverse transcription served as the template for sequencing. Clones were read by immunoSEQ multiplex PCR, and TCRdb kept only the in-frame ones, dropping some. Of fewer than 250,000 clones listed, more than 55% are singletons. These data are taken from a study of CD8+ T cells in alopecia areata. Study-wide background: Treated individuals took tofacitinib by mouth, 5 to 10 mg twice daily. Overall study results and limits: In scalp and blood during tofacitinib, many expanded lesional clones persisted. With just one nonresponder, it is still uncertain whether baseline CD8+ expansion relates to response.

The CDR3 spans 17 residues. J gave up 1 base and V 3 bases, and 6 bases lay outside the gene matches. The germline V gene encodes CDR1 KGHSH and CDR2 LQKENI. Treatment reported: oral pan-JAK inhibitor, 5-10 mg twice daily. The authors sorted CD4+ and CD8+ T cells from PBMCs. The specimen was CD4+ T cells sorted from blood, collected at week 4, from a patient treated with tofacitinib. The TCR originated in a human donor with alopecia areata. The genes are TRBV18 and TRBJ2-7; 13 positions agree with TRBD2. The CDR3, as DNA: TGTGCCAGCTCACCGACTAGCGGGAGGACCCTTTCCTACGAGCAGTACTTC. Protein product: CASSPTSGRTLSYEQYF.